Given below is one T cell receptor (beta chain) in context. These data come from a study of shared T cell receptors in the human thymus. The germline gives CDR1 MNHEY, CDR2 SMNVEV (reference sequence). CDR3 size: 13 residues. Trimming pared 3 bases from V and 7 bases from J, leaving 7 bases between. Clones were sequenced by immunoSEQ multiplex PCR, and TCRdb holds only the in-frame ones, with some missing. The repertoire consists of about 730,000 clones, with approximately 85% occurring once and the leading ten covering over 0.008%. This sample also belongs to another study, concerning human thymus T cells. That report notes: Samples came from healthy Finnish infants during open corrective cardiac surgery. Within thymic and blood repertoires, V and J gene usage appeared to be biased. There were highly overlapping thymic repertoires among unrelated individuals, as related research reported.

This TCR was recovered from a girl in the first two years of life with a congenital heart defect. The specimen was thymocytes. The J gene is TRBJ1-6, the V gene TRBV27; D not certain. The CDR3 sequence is CASSFVRNSPLHF. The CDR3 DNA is TGTGCCAGCAGTTTTGTGCGGAATTCACCCCTCCACTTT.